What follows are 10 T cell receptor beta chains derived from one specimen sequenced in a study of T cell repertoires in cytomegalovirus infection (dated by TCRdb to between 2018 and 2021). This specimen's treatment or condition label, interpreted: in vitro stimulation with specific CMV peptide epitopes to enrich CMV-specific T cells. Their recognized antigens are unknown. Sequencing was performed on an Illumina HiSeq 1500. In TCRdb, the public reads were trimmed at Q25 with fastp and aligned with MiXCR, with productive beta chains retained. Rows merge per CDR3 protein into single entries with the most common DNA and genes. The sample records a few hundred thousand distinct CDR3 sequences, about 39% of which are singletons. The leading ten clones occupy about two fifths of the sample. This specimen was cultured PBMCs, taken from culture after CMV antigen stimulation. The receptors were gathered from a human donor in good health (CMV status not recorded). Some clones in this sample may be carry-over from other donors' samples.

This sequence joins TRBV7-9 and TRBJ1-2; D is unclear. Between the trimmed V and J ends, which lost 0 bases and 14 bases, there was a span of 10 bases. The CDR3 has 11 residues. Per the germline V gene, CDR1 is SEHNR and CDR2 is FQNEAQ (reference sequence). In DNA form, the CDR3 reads TGTGCCAGCAGCTTAGCCGCGATTGCAACCTTC. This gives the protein CASSLAAIATF.

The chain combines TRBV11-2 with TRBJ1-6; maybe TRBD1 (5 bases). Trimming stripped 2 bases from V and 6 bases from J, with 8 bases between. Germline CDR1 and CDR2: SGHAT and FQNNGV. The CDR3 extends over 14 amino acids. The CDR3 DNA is TGTGCCAGCAGCTTATACGGGGGTAATTCACCCCTCCACTTT. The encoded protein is CASSLYGGNSPLHF.

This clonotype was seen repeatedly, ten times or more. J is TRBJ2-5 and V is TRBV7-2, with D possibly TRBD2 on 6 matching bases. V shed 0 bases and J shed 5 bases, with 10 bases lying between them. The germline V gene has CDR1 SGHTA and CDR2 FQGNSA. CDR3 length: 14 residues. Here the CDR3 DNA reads TGTGCCAGCAGCTTAGCGGGAGGCGGGGAGACCCAGTACTTC. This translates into CASSLAGGGETQYF.

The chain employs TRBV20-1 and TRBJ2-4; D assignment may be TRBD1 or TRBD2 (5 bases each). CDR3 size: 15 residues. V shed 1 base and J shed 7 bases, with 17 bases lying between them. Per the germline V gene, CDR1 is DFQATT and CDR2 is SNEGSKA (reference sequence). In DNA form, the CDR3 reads TGCAGTGCTAGAGGGGGGATAACACTAGGGAACATTCAGTACTTC. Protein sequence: CSARGGITLGNIQYF.

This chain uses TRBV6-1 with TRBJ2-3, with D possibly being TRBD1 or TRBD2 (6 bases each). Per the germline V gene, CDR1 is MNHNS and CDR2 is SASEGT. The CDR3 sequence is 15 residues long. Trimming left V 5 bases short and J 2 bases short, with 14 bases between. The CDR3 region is CASSLQGGDTDTQYF. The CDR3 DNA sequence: TGTGCCAGCAGTCTACAGGGCGGGGACACAGATACGCAGTATTTT.

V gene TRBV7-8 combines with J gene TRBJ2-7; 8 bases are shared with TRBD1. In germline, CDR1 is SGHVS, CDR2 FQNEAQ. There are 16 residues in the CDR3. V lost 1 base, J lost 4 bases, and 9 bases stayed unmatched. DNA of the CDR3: TGTGCCAGCAGCTTAGGGTCCGGGACAGGATCTTACGAGCAGTACTTC. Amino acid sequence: CASSLGSGTGSYEQYF.

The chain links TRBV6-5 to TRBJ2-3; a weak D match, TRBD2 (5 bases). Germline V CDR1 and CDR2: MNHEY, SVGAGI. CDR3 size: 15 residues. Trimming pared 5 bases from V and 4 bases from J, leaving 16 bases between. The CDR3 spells CASSHRRGNADTQYF. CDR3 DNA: TGTGCCAGCAGTCACCGACGGGGTAACGCAGATACGCAGTATTTT.

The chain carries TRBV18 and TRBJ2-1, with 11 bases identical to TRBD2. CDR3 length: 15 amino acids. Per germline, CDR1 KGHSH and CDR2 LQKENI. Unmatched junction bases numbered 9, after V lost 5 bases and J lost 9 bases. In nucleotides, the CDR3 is TGTGCCAGCTCATCAACAACCGGGACTAGCGGTGAGCAGTTCTTC. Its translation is CASSSTTGTSGEQFF. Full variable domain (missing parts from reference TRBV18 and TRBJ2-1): NAGVMQNPRHLVRRRGQEARLRCSPMKGHSHVYWYRQLPEEGLKFMVYLQKENIIDESGMPKERFSAEFPKEGPSILRIQQVVRGDSAAYFCASSSTTGTSGEQFFGPGTRLTVL.

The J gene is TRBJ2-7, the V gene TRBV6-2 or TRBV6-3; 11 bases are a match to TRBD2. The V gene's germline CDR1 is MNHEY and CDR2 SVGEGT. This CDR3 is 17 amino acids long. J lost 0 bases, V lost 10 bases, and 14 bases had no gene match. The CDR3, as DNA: TGTGCCACCAAGATCCTTACCGGGACTAGCGGCTCCTACGAGCAGTACTTC. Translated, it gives CATKILTGTSGSYEQYF.

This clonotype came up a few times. The CDR3 coding sequence is TGTGCCAGCAGCTTAGAATCCACGGGGACTCAGCCCCAGCATTTT. It translates to CASSLESTGTQPQHF. The chain has TRBV7-2 and TRBJ1-5; TRBD1 is a possible D gene (5 bases). Trimming cost V 1 base and J 6 bases, with 13 bases left between them. The germline gives CDR1 SGHTA, CDR2 FQGNSA. This CDR3 comprises 15 residues.